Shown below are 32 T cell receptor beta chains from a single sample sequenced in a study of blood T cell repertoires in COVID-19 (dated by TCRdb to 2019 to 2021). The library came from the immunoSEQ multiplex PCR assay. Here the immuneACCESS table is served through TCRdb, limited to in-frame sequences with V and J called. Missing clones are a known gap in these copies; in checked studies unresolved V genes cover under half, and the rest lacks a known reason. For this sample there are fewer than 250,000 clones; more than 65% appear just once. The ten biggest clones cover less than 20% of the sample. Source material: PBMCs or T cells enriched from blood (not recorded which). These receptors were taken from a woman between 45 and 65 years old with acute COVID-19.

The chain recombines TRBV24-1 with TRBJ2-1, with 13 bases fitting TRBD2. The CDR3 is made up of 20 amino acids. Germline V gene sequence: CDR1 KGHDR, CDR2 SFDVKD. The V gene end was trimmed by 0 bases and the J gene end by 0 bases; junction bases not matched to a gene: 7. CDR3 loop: CATSDLPTSGGTSSYNEQFF. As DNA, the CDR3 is TGTGCCACCAGTGATTTGCCGACTAGCGGGGGGACGAGCTCCTACAATGAGCAGTTCTTC.

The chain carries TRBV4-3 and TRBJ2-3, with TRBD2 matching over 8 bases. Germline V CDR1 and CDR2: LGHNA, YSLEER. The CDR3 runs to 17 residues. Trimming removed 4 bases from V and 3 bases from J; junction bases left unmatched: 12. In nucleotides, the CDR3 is TGCGCCAGCAGCCGGTATTCGGGGGGGGGAGAAACAGATACGCAGTATTTT. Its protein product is CASSRYSGGGETDTQYF.

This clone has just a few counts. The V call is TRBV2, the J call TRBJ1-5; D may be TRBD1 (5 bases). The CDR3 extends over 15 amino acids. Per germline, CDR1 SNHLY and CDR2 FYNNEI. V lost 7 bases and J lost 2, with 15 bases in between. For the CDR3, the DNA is TGTGCCAGCATCGGGGGGGTCAGGGGCAATCAGCCCCAGCATTTT. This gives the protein CASIGGVRGNQPQHF.

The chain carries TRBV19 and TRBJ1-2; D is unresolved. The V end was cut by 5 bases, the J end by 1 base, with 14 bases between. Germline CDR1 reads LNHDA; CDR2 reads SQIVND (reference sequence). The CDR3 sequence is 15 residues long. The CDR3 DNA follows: TGTGCCAGTAGTTCTCCGTGGGAGCGTAACTATGGCTACACCTTC. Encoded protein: CASSSPWERNYGYTF.

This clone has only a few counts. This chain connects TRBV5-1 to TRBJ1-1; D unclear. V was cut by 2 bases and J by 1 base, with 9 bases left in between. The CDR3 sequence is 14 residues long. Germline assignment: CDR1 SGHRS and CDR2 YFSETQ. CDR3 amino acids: CASSFATGNTEAFF. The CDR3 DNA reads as TGCGCCAGCAGCTTTGCCACGGGGAACACTGAAGCTTTCTTT.

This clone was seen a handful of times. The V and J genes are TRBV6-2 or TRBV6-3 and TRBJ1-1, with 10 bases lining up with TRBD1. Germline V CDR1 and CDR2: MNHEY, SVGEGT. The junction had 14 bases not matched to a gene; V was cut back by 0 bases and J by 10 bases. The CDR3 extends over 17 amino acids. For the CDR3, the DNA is TGTGCCAGCAGTTACTCAACCGGGACAGGGGTAAGGAAAGCAGCTTTCTTT. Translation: CASSYSTGTGVRKAAFF.

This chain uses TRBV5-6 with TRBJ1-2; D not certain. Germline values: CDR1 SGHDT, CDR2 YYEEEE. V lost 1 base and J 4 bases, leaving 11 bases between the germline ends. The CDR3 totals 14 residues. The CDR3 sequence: CASSLPPDFYGYTF. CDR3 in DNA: TGTGCCAGCAGCTTGCCTCCGGACTTCTATGGCTACACCTTC.

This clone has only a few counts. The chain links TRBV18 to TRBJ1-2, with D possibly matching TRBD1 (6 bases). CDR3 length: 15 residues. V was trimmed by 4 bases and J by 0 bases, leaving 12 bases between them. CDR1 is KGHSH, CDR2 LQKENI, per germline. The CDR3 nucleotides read TGTGCCAGCTCACGCACAGGGAACGCTAACTATGGCTACACCTTC. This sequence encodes CASSRTGNANYGYTF.

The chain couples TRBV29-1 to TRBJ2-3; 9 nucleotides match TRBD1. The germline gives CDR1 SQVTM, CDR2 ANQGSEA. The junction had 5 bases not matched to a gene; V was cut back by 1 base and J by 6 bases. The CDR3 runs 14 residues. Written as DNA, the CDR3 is TGCAGCGTTGAAGTTTTGGACAGGGGTGATACGCAGTATTTT. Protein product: CSVEVLDRGDTQYF.

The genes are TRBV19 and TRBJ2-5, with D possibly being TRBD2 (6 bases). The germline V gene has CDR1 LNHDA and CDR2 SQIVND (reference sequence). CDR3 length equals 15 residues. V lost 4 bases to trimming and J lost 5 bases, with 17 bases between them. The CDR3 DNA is TGTGCCAGTAGTAGTCCCGGGAGAAAACGGGAGACCCAGTACTTC. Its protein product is CASSSPGRKRETQYF.

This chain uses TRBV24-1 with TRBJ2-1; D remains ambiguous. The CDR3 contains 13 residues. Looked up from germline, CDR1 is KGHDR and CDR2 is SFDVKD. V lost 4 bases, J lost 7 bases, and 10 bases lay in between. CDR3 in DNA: TGTGCCACCAGTGAGGAACTATGGAATGAGCAGTTCTTC. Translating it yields CATSEELWNEQFF.

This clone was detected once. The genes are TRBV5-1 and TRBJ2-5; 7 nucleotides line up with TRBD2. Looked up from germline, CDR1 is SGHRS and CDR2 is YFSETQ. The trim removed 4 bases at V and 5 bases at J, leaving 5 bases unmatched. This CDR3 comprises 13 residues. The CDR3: CASSPGLDETQYF. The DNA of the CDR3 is TGCGCCAGCAGCCCCGGACTAGACGAGACCCAGTACTTC.

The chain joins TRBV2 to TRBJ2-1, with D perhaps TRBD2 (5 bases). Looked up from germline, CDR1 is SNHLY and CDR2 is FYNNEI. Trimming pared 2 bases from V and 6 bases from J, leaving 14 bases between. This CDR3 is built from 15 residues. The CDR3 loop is CASSEMEALGNEQFF. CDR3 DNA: TGTGCCAGCAGTGAAATGGAGGCCCTAGGCAATGAGCAGTTCTTC.

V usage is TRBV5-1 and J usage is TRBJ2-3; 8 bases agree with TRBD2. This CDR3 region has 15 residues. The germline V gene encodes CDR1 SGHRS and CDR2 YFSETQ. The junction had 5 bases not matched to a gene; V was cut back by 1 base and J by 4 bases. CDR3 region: CASSLRGGDADTQYF. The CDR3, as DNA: TGCGCCAGCAGCTTGCGGGGGGGCGATGCAGATACGCAGTATTTT.

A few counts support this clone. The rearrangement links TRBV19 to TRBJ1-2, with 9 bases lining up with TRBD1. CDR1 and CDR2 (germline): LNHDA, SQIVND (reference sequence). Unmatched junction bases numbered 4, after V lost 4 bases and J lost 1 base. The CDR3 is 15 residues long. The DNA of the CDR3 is TGTGCCAGTAGTAAAGCGGGACAGGGTAACTATGGCTACACCTTC. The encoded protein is CASSKAGQGNYGYTF. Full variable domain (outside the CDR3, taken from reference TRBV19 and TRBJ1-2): DGGITQSPKYLFRKEGQNVTLSCEQNLNHDAMYWYRQDPGQGLRLIYYSQIVNDFQKGDIAEGYSVSREKKESFPLTVTSAQKNPTAFYLCASSKAGQGNYGYTFGSGTRLTVV.

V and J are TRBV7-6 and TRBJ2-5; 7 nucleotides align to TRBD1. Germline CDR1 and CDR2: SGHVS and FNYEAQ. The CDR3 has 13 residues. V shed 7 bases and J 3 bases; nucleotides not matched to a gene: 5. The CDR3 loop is CASTSGTEETQYF. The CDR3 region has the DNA TGTGCCAGCACCTCCGGGACAGAAGAGACCCAGTACTTC.

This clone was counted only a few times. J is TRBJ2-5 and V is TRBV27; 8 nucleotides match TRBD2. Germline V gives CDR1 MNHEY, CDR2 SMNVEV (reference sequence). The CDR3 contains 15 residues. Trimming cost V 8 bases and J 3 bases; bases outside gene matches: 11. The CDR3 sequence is CASWPPKGLEETQYF. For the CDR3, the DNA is TGTGCCAGCTGGCCCCCGAAGGGACTAGAAGAGACCCAGTACTTC.

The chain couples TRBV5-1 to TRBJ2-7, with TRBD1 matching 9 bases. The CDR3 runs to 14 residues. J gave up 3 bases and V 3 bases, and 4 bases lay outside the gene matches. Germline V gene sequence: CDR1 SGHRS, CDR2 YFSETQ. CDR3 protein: CASSSGTGHYEQYV. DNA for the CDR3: TGCGCCAGCAGCTCCGGGACAGGGCACTACGAGCAGTACGTC.

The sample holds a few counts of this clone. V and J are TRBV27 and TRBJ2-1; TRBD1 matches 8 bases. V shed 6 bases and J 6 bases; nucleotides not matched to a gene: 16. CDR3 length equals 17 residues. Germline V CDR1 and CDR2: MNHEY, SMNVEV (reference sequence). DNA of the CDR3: TGTGCCAGCAGACTCGGACAGGGATCAGTGACAGTCAATGAGCAGTTCTTC. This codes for CASRLGQGSVTVNEQFF.

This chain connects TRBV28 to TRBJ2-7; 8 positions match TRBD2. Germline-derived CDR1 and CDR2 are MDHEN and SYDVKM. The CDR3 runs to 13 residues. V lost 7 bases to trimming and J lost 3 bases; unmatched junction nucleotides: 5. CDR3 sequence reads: CASTRLAGYEQYV. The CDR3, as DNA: TGTGCCAGCACCCGGCTAGCGGGCTACGAGCAGTACGTC.

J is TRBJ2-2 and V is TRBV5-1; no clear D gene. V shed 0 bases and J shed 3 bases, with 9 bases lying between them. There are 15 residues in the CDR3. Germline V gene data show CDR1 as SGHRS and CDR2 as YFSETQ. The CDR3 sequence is CASSLDSLYTGELFF. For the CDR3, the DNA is TGCGCCAGCAGCTTGGACAGTCTGTACACCGGGGAGCTGTTTTTT.

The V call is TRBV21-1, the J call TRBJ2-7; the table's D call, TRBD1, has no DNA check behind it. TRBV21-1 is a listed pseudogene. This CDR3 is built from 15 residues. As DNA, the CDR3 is TGTGCCAGCAGCAAAGTAAGATCCAGGCGTTGCGAGCAGTACGTC. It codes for CASSKVRSRRCEQYV.

CDR3 bases: TGTGCCAGCAGCCCGGGACAGGGATATGAAAAACTGTTTTTT. It is translated as CASSPGQGYEKLFF. The V call is TRBV11-1, the J call TRBJ1-4, with 9 bases that match TRBD1. The junction had 4 bases not matched to a gene; V was cut back by 5 bases and J by 6 bases. This CDR3 region has 14 residues. Germline CDR1 reads SGHAT; CDR2 reads FQDESV (reference sequence).

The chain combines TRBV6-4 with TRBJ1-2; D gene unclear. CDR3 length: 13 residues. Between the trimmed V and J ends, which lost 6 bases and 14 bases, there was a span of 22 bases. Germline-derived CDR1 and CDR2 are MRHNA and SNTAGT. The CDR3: CASSPGEPPSLTF. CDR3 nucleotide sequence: TGTGCCAGCAGCCCTGGGGAGCCCCCTTCACTTACCTTC.

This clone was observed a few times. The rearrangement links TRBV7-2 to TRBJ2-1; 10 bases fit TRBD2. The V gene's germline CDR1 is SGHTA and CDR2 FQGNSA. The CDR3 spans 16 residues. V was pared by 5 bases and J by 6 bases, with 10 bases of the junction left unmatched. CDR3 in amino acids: CASSRGAGGPLNEQFF. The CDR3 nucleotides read TGTGCCAGCAGCCGCGGAGCGGGGGGGCCCCTCAATGAGCAGTTCTTC.

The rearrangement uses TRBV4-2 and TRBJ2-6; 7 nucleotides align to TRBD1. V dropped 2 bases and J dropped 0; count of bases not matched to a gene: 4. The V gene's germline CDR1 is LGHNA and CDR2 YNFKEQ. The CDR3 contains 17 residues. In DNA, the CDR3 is TGTGCCAGCAGCCAAAGACAGGGTTACTCTGGGGCCAACGTCCTGACTTTC. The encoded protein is CASSQRQGYSGANVLTF.

The CDR3 loop is CASSQGAGAFNEQFF. The CDR3 DNA reads TGTGCCAGCAGCCAAGGCGCGGGAGCCTTCAATGAGCAGTTCTTC. This chain uses TRBV4-2 with TRBJ2-1; 7 bases map to TRBD2. The CDR3 spans 15 residues. CDR1 LGHNA and CDR2 YNFKEQ come from the germline V gene. Trimming took 1 base from V and 6 from J; bases not matched to a gene: 6.

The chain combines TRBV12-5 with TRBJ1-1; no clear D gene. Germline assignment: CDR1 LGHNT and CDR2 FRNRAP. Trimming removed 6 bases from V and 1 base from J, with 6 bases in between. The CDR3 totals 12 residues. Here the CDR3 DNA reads TGTGCTAGTGGGAGGTCGAACACTGAAGCTTTCTTT. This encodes CASGRSNTEAFF.

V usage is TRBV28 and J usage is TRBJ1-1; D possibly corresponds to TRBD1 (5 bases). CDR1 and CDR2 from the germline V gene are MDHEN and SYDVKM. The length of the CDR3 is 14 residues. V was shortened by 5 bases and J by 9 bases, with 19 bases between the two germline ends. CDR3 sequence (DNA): TGTGCCAGCAGTCAAGAGAGAGAGGAGGGGAAAGCTTTCTTT. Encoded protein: CASSQEREEGKAFF. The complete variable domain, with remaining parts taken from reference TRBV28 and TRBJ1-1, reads DVKVTQSSRYLVKRTGEKVFLECVQDMDHENMFWYRQDPGLGLRLIYFSYDVKMKEKGDIPEGYSVSREKKERFSLILESASTNQTSMYLCASSQEREEGKAFFGQGTRLTVV.

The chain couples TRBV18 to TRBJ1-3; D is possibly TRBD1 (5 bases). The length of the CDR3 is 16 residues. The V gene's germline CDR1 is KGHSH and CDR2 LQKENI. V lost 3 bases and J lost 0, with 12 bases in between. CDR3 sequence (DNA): TGTGCCAGCTCACCGGTGGAGGGGAACTCTGGAAACACCATATATTTT. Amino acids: CASSPVEGNSGNTIYF.

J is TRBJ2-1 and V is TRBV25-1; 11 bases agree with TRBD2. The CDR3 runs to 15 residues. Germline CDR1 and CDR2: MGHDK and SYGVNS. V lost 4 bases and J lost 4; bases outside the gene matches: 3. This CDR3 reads CASSAGTSGYNEQFF. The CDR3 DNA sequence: TGTGCCAGCAGTGCCGGGACTAGCGGATACAATGAGCAGTTCTTC.

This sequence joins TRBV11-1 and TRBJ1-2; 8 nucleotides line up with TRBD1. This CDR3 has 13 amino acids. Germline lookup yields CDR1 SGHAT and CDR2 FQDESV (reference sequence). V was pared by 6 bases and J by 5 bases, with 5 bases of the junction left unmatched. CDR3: CASRSRTGYGYTF. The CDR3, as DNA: TGTGCCAGCAGGTCAAGGACAGGGTATGGCTACACCTTC.